This TCR beta chain was obtained from a study of blood T cells in healthy people across ages. In its sample, this clonotype was seen a few times. PCR was performed a second time for about 7 to 11 cycles using a sample-barcoded 5' primer and a J-beta primer mix. TCRdb passed the 5' RACE reads through MiXCR, listing each CDR3 protein once. The table has about 760,000 distinct CDR3 sequences, about 25% seen once. V shed 5 bases and J shed 8 bases, with 16 bases lying between them. CDR1 is SGHTA, CDR2 FQGNSA, per germline. The CDR3 loop spans 14 amino acids. The same sample was also used in a study of T cells of mothers and their children.

This rearrangement joins TRBV7-2 to TRBJ2-1, with D uncertain. The sequence was obtained from a boy aged 5-17 years in good health. Source material: blood. The DNA for the CDR3 is TGTGCCAGCAGCCCCTTCTTAGCCTCCGATGAGCAGTTCTTC. Translating gives CASSPFLASDEQFF.